This T cell receptor beta chain appears in the sequencing data of a study of identical twins' blood T cells. Study-level points and caveats: Twin similarity might stem from environmental factors, not only genetics. Top TCRbeta clonotypes were shared more with twin than unrelated donors.

The three twin pairs were reared together, likely meeting the same infections. A few counts support this clonotype. Its antigen is as yet unknown. Germline lookup yields CDR1 SQVTM and CDR2 ANQGSEA. This CDR3 comprises 12 residues. V shed 3 bases and J shed 4 bases, with 7 bases lying between them. One entry per CDR3 protein results from TCRdb running MiXCR on the 5' RACE reads. The table includes 300,000 to 400,000 distinct CDR3 sequences, 28% detected once. The chain has TRBV29-1 and TRBJ2-1; D is perhaps TRBD2 (5 bases). This TCR derives from a woman aged 18 to 50 in good health. The sequenced material came from PBMCs. The CDR3 coding sequence is TGCAGCGTTGAGGAGGTTTACAATGAGCAGTTCTTC. Protein: CSVEEVYNEQFF.